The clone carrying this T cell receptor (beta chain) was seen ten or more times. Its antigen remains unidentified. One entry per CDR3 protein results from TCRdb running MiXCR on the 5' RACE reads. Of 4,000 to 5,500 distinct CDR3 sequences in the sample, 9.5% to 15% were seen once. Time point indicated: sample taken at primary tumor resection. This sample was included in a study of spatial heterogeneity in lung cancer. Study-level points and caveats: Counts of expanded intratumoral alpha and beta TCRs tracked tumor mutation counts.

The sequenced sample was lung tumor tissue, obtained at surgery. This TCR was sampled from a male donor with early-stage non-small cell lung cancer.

The CDR3 coding sequence is TGCGCCAGCAGCCAAGCAAACAGGAACACTGAAGCTTTCTTT. It codes for CASSQANRNTEAFF. The genes are TRBV4-3 and TRBJ1-1; D gene uncertain. V lost 1 base and J 1 base, leaving 7 bases between the germline ends. The CDR3 has 14 amino acids. The germline V gene has CDR1 LGHNA and CDR2 YSLEER.